These 17 T cell receptor beta chains came from one sample sequenced in a study of T cell responses to AZD1222 COVID-19 vaccine. Some clones are missing from TCRdb's copy, which holds only in-frame ones; the method was immunoSEQ multiplex PCR. The data contain about 31,000 clones, around nine tenths of them singletons. The material was peripheral blood, obtained 28 days after the second AZD1222 dose. These receptors were taken from an adult who received the AZD1222 COVID-19 vaccine.

The V gene is TRBV7-9, the J gene TRBJ1-2; D not certain. This CDR3 is built from 14 residues. Germline V gene data show CDR1 as SEHNR and CDR2 as FQNEAQ (reference sequence). The V gene lost 3 bases and the J gene lost 3 bases, with 11 bases spanning the gap. This chain's CDR3 is CASSFWTGHYGYTF. The CDR3 nucleotides read TGTGCCAGCAGCTTCTGGACCGGACACTATGGCTACACCTTC.

The chain links TRBV11-2 to TRBJ1-1; tentatively, D is TRBD1 (6 bases). This CDR3 contains 14 residues. Germline CDR1 SGHAT, CDR2 FQNNGV. Between the trimmed V and J ends, which lost 0 bases and 5 bases, there was a span of 10 bases. The chain's CDR3 is CASSLEGAITEAFF. CDR3 sequence (DNA): TGTGCCAGCAGCTTAGAGGGGGCAATAACTGAAGCTTTCTTT.

The CDR3 coding sequence is TGCAGCGTTGAAACCAGTGTAGAGCGCGAGCAGTACTTC. It yields the protein CSVETSVEREQYF. The chain employs TRBV29-1 and TRBJ2-7; D gene uncertain. Germline CDR1 and CDR2: SQVTM and ANQGSEA. The V and J ends lost 2 bases and 6 bases respectively, with 14 bases between them. The CDR3 length is 13 residues.

V gene TRBV27 combines with J gene TRBJ2-7; D not certain. Trimming took 4 bases from V and 2 from J, leaving 9 bases between them. Germline assignment: CDR1 MNHEY and CDR2 SMNVEV (reference sequence). The CDR3 extends over 13 amino acids. DNA for the CDR3: TGTGCCAGCAGTTCCGGTGAGACCTACGAGCAGTACTTC. Amino acids: CASSSGETYEQYF.

The V gene is TRBV5-1, the J gene TRBJ1-2; D uncertain. The V and J ends lost 2 bases and 4 bases respectively, with 9 bases between them. This CDR3 has 13 residues. Germline CDR1 reads SGHRS; CDR2 reads YFSETQ. This chain's CDR3 is CASSFNPGYGYTF. The CDR3 DNA follows: TGCGCCAGCAGCTTTAACCCAGGCTATGGCTACACCTTC.

This chain connects TRBV2 to TRBJ2-5; D may be TRBD1 (6 bases). The germline V gene has CDR1 SNHLY and CDR2 FYNNEI. The CDR3 loop spans 15 amino acids. Trimming took off 4 bases at V and 5 bases at J, with 17 bases between the two ends. DNA for the CDR3: TGTGCCAGCAGTGCTTTGGCAGGGGTTCAGGAGACCCAGTACTTC. It is translated as CASSALAGVQETQYF. The entire variable domain, with the rest obtained from reference TRBV2 and TRBJ2-5, is as follows: EPEVTQTPSHQVTQMGQEVILRCVPISNHLYFYWYRQILGQKVEFLVSFYNNEISEKSEIFDDQFSVERPDGSNFTLKIRSTKLEDSAMYFCASSALAGVQETQYFGPGTRLLVL.

In this sample, this clone turned up once. The J gene is TRBJ1-1, the V gene TRBV7-3; a possible D gene is TRBD1 (6 bases). V shed 4 bases and J shed 11 bases, with 17 bases lying between them. The CDR3 has 13 amino acids. Per germline, CDR1 SGHTA and CDR2 FQGTGA. CDR3 in DNA: TGTGCCAGCAGCTCCATGACAGGTACCGAGGCTTTCTTT. Its translation is CASSSMTGTEAFF.

V and J are TRBV7-8 and TRBJ2-2, with 8 bases that match TRBD1. Trimming took 5 bases from V and 4 from J; bases not matched to a gene: 6. The CDR3 runs 15 residues. Looked up from germline, CDR1 is SGHVS and CDR2 is FQNEAQ. Here the CDR3 reads CASSPRGQGTGELFF. The CDR3 DNA reads TGTGCCAGCAGCCCCAGGGGGCAGGGCACCGGGGAGCTGTTTTTT.

The rearrangement uses TRBV2 and TRBJ1-5; D uncertain. V was clipped by 5 bases and J by 1 base, with 12 bases between them. CDR1 and CDR2 (germline): SNHLY, FYNNEI. The CDR3 length is 15 residues. CDR3 coding DNA: TGTGCCAGCAGTCTGGCAGTACTAAGCAATCAGCCCCAGCATTTT. It encodes CASSLAVLSNQPQHF.

This clone came up once. The chain employs TRBV9 and TRBJ2-5; 7 bases fit TRBD2. With 1 base clipped from V and 3 bases from J, the junction kept 6 bases outside the gene matches. The V gene's germline CDR1 is SGDLS and CDR2 YYNGEE. This CDR3 is built from 15 residues. The CDR3 spells CASSVSAGVEETQYF. As DNA, the CDR3 is TGTGCCAGCAGCGTATCCGCGGGGGTGGAAGAGACCCAGTACTTC. Based on the CDR3 plus reference TRBV9 and TRBJ2-5, the full variable domain is DSGVTQTPKHLITATGQRVTLRCSPRSGDLSVYWYQQSLDQGLQFLIQYYNGEERAKGNILERFSAQQFPDLHSELNLSSLELGDSALYFCASSVSAGVEETQYFGPGTRLLVL.

The rearrangement links TRBV7-9 to TRBJ1-3; D is unresolved. This CDR3 has 15 amino acids. V was shortened by 2 bases and J by 0 bases, with 8 bases between the two germline ends. The germline CDR1 and CDR2 sequences are SEHNR and FQNEAQ (reference sequence). The CDR3 sequence: CASSLRGSSGNTIYF. CDR3 DNA: TGTGCCAGCAGCTTACGAGGGAGCTCTGGAAACACCATATATTTT.

This sequence joins TRBV5-5 and TRBJ2-2; the D is unclear. The CDR3 is 15 residues long. Germline CDR1 reads SGHKS; CDR2 reads YYEKEE (reference sequence). The ends were cut back, 2 bases at V and 0 bases at J, with 8 bases in the middle. CDR3 in DNA: TGTGCCAGCAGCTTCTACAGCTCGAACACCGGGGAGCTGTTTTTT. Translating it yields CASSFYSSNTGELFF.

The chain links TRBV15 to TRBJ1-1; D is undetermined. The germline V gene encodes CDR1 LNHNV and CDR2 YYDKDF (reference sequence). The CDR3 length is 13 residues. Between the trimmed V and J ends, which lost 8 bases and 6 bases, there was a span of 16 bases. The CDR3 DNA follows: TGTGCCACCGGCGCAACTTACGAGGCTGAAGCTTTCTTT. Protein product: CATGATYEAEAFF.

The chain couples TRBV4-3 to TRBJ1-4; no definite D call. Trimming cost V 1 base and J 8 bases, with 8 bases left between them. This CDR3 spans 13 amino acids. Germline assignment: CDR1 LGHNA and CDR2 YSLEER. The CDR3 is CASSQVTSEKLFF. The CDR3 DNA is TGCGCCAGCAGCCAAGTAACCTCGGAAAAACTGTTTTTT.

V gene TRBV9 combines with J gene TRBJ2-1; TRBD2 aligns across 8 bases. The J segment lost 13 bases and the V segment lost 4 bases, leaving 4 bases of the junction unmatched. This CDR3 region has 11 residues. The V gene's germline CDR1 is SGDLS and CDR2 YYNGEE. CDR3: CASSYSGDQFF. The DNA of the CDR3 is TGTGCCAGCAGCTATAGCGGGGACCAGTTCTTC. The whole variable domain, remainder taken from reference TRBV9 and TRBJ2-1, is DSGVTQTPKHLITATGQRVTLRCSPRSGDLSVYWYQQSLDQGLQFLIQYYNGEERAKGNILERFSAQQFPDLHSELNLSSLELGDSALYFCASSYSGDQFFGPGTRLTVL.

J is TRBJ1-1 and V is TRBV6-2 or TRBV6-3, with D tentatively TRBD1 (5 bases). The CDR3 is 15 amino acids. Germline CDR1 and CDR2: MNHEY and SVGEGT. V was pared by 0 bases and J by 1 base, with 9 bases between. CDR3 sequence (DNA): TGTGCCAGCAGTTACTCCGGGGCACAGAACACTGAAGCTTTCTTT. This sequence encodes CASSYSGAQNTEAFF.

The chain recombines TRBV7-9 with TRBJ1-1; D might be TRBD1 (6 bases). V was trimmed by 4 bases and J by 7 bases, leaving 16 bases between them. The germline CDR1 and CDR2 sequences are SEHNR and FQNEAQ (reference sequence). The CDR3 covers 14 residues. CDR3 coding DNA: TGTGCCAGCAGCTCCACCACAGGGTTGGGTGAAGCTTTCTTT. Translated: CASSSTTGLGEAFF.